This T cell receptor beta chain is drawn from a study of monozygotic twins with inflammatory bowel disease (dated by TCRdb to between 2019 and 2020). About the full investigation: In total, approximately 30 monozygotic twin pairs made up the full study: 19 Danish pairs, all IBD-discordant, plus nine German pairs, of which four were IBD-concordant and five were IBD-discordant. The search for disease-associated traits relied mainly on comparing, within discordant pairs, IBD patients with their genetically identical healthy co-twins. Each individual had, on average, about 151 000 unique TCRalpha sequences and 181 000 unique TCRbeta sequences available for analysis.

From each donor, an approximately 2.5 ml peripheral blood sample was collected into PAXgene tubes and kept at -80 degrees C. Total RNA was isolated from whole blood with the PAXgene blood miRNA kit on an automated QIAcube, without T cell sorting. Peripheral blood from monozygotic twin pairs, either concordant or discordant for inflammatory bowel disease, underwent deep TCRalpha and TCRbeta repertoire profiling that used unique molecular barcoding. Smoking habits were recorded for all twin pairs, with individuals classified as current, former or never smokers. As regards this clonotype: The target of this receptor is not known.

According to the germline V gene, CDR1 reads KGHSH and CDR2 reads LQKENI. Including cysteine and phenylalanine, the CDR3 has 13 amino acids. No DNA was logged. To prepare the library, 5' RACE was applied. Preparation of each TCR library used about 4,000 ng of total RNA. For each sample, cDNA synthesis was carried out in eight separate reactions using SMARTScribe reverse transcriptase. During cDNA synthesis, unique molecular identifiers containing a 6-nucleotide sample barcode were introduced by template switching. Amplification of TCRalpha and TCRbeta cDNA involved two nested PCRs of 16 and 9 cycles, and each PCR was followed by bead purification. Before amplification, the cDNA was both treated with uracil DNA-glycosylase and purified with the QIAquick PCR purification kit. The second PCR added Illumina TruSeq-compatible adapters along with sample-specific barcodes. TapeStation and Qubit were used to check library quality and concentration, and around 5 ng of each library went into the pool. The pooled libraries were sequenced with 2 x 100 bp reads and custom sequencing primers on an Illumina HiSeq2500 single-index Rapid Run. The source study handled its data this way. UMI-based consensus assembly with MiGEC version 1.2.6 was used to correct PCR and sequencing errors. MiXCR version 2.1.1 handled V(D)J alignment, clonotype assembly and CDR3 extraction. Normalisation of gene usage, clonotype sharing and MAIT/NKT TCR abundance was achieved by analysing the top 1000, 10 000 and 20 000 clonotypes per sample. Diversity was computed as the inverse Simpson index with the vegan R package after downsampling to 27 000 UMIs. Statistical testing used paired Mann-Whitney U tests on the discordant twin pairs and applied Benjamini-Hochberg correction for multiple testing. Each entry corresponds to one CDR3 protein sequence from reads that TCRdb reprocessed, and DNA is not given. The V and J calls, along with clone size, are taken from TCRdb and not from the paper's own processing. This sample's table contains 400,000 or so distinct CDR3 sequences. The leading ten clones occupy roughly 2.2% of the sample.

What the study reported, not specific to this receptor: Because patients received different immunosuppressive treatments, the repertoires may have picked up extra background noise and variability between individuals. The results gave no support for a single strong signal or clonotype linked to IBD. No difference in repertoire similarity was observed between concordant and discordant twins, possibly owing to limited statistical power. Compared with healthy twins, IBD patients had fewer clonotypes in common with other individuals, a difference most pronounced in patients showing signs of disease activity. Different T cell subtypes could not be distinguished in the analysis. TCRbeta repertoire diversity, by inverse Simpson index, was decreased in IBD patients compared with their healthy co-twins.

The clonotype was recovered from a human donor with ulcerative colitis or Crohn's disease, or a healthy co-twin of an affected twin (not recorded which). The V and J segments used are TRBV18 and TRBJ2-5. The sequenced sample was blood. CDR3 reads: CASSPPGYETQYF.